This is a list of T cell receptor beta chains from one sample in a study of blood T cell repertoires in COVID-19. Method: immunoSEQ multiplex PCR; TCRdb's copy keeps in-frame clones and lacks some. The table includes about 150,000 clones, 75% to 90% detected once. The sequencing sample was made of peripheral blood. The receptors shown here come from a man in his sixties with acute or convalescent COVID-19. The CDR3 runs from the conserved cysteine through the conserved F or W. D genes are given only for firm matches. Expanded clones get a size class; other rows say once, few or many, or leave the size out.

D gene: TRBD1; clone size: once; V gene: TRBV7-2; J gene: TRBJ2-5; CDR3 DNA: TGTGCCAGCAGTTACAAAGGGGGCGCGATGGAGACCCAGTACTTC; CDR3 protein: CASSYKGGAMETQYF
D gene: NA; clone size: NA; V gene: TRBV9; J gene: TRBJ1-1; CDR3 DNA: TGTGCCAGCAGCGTAGACAGGGTGTCATCTGAAGCTTTCTTT; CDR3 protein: CASSVDRVSSEAFF
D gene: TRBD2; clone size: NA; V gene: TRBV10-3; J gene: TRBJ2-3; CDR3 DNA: TGTGCCATCAGTGAGAGCCCTAGCGGGGGTTCAGATACGCAGTATTTT; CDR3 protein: CAISESPSGGSDTQYF
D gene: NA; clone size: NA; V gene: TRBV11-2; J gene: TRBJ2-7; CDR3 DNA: TGTGCCAGCAGCCCCCCGGACAGCGCCTACGAGCAGTACTTC; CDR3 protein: CASSPPDSAYEQYF
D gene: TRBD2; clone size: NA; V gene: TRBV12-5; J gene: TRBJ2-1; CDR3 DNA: TGTGCTAGTGGACAGACTAGCGGGGGCCTCTACAATGAGCAGTTCTTC; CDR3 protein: CASGQTSGGLYNEQFF
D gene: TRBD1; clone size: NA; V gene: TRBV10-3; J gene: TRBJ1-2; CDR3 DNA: TGTGCCATCCGACAGGGGGCGCAAAATAACTATGGCTACACCTTC; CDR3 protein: CAIRQGAQNNYGYTF
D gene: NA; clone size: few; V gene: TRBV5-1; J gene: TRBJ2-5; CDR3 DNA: TGCGCCAGCAGCCCTCAAACTAGCCGGGAGACCCAGTACTTC; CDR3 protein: CASSPQTSRETQYF
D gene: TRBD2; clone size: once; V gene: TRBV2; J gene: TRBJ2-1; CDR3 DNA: TGTGCCAGCAGTTCCTCCGGGACTAGCGGGCGAGAGCAGTTCTTC; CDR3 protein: CASSSSGTSGREQFF
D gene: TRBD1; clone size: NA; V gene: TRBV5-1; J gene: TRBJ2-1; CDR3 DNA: TGCGCCAGCCAACAGGGGGGCTCCTACAATGAGCAGTTCTTC; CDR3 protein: CASQQGGSYNEQFF
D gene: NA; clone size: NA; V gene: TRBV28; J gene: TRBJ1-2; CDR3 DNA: TGTGCCAGCAGTTTAGTGGCAGGGGAAAGGGGTGGCTACACCTTC; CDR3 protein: CASSLVAGERGGYTF
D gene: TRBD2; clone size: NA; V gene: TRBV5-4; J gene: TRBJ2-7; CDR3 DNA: TGTGCCAGCAGCTCCGGGACTAGCTCAATTCACGAGCAGTACTTC; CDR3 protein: CASSSGTSSIHEQYF
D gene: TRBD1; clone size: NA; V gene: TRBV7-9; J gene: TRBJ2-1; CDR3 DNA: TGTGCCAGCAGCTTAGGAAAACTGGACAGGGAGGACAATGAGCAGTTCTTC; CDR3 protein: CASSLGKLDREDNEQFF
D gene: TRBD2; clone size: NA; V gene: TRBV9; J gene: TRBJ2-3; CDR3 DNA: TGTGCCAGCAGCCAGGGTCGGGGGGGCTCGAGCACAGATACGCAGTATTTT; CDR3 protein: CASSQGRGGSSTDTQYF
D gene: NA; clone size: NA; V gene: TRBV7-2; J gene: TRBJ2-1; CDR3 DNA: TGTGCCAGCAGCTCGAACCGGGTTAGCAATGAGCAGTTCTTC; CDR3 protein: CASSSNRVSNEQFF
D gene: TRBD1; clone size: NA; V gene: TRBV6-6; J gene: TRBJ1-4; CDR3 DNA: TGTGCCAGCAGTGCTCCGGACAGGGAAGATGAAAAACTGTTTTTT; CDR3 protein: CASSAPDREDEKLFF
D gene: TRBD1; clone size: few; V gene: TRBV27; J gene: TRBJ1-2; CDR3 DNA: TGTGCCAGCAGTCCGTGGACAGGGGGTTATGGCTACACCTTC; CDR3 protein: CASSPWTGGYGYTF
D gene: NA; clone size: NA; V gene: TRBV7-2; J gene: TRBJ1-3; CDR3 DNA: TGTGCCAGCAGCCCTCAGGGAAATGGAAACACCATATATTTT; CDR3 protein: CASSPQGNGNTIYF
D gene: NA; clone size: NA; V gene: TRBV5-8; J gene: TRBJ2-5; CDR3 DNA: TGTGCCAGCAGCTCGGGCCGGGGGGCCCAGGCGGAGACCCAGTACTTC; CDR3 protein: CASSSGRGAQAETQYF
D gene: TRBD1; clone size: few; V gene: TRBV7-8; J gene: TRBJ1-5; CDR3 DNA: TGTGCCAGCAGCTTAGGACAGGGGGCGCGTCAGCCCCAGCATTTT; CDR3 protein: CASSLGQGARQPQHF
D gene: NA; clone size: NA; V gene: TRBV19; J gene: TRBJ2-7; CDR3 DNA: TGTGCCAGTAGTACGGTTGGGGGGGCCTTCTACGAGCAGTACTTC; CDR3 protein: CASSTVGGAFYEQYF
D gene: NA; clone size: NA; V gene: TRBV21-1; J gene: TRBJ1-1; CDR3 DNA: TGTGCCAGCAGCACATCAGGGAACACTGAAGCTTTCTTT; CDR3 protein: CASSTSGNTEAFF
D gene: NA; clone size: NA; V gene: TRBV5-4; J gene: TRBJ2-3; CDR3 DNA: TGTGCCAGCAGCCCGGATACTAAATACACAGATACGCAGTATTTT; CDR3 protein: CASSPDTKYTDTQYF
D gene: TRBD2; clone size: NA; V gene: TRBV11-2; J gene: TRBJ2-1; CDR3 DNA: TGTGCCAGCAGCCGGACTAGCGGGGGAAATGAGCAGTTCTTC; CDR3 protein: CASSRTSGGNEQFF
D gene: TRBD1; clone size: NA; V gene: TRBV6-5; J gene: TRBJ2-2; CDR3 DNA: TGTGCCAGCGGAAGGCAGGGGGCCACCGGGGAGCTGTTTTTT; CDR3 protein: CASGRQGATGELFF
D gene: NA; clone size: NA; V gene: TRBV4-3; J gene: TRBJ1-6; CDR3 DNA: TGCGCCAGCAGCCAAGATCACTATAGCTCCTATAATTCACCCCTCCACTTT; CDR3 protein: CASSQDHYSSYNSPLHF
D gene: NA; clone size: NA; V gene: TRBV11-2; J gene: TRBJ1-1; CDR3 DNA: TGTGCCAGCAGCTTAGGAGCGGGGAACACTGAAGCTTTCTTT; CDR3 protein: CASSLGAGNTEAFF
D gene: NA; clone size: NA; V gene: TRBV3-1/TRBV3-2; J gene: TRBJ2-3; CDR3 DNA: TGTGCCAGCAGCCGGTCAGGGAGCACAGATACGCAGTATTTT; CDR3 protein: CASSRSGSTDTQYF
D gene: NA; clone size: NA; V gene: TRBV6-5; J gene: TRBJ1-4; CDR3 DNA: TGTGCCAGCAGTACCGACGGAGCAACTAATGAAAAACTGTTTTTT; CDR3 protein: CASSTDGATNEKLFF
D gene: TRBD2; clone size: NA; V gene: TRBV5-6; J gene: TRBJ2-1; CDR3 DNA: TGTGCCAGCAGCGTTAGCGGGGGGGCCCATGAGCAGTTCTTC; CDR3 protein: CASSVSGGAHEQFF
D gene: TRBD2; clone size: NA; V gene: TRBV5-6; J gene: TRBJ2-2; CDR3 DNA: TGTGCCAGCAGCTTGATCCCTAGCGGGAGGAACACCGGGGAGCTGTTTTTT; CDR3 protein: CASSLIPSGRNTGELFF
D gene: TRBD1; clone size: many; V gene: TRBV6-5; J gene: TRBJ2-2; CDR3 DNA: TGTGCCAGCTCCCCCGGGACAGGGCTGAGCGGGGAGCTGTTTTTT; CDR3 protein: CASSPGTGLSGELFF